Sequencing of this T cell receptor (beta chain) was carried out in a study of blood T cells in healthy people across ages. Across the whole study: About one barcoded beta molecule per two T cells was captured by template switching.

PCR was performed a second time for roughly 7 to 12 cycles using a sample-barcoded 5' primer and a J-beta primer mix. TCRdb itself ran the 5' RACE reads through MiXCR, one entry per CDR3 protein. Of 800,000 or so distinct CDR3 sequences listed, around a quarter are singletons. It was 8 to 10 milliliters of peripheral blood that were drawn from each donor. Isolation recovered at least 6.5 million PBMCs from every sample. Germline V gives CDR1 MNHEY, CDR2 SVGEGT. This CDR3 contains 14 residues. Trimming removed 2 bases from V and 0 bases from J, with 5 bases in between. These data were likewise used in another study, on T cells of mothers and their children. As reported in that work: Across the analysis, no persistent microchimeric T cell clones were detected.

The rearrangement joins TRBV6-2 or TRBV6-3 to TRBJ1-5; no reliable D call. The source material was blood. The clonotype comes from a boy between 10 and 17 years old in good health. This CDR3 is CASSYQRSNQPQHF. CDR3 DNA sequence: TGTGCCAGCAGTTACCAGCGTAGCAATCAGCCCCAGCATTTT.